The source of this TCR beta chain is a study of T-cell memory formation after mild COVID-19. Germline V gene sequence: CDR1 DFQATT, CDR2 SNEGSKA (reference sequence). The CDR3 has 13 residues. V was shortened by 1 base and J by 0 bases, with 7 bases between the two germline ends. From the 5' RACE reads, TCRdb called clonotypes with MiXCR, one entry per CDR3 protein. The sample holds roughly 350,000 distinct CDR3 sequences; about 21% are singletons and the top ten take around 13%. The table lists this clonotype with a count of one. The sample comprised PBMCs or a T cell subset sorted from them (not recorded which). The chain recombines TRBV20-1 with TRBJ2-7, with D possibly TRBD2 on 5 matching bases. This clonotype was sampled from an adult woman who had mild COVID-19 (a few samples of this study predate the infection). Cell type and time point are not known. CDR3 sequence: CSARGESSYEQYF. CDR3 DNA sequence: TGCAGTGCTAGAGGGGAGAGCTCCTACGAGCAGTACTTC.